These 9 T cell receptor beta chains came from one sample sequenced in a study of vaccination effects on CD4 cells after COVID-19. The data were produced by immunoSEQ multiplex PCR, yet TCRdb's version contains in-frame clones alone and is incomplete. The data hold approximately 61,000 clones, with roughly 73% observed a single time. Within the ViraFEST assay, antigen-specific CD4+ T cells underwent expansion with viral peptide pools prior to sequencing. Cells that had been cultured for 10 days were the source of isolated CD4+ T cells. Subjects were given two BNT162b2 or mRNA-1273 vaccine doses. These TCRs are of unknown antigen specificity. This sample comprised CD4+ T cells from PBMCs cultured with HCoV-229E spike peptides, obtained after COVID-19 vaccination. Receptors were obtained from a human donor who received a COVID-19 vaccine.

V usage is TRBV3-1 (or the pseudogene TRBV3-2) and J usage is TRBJ1-4; tentative D call: TRBD1 (6 bases). The CDR3 length is 19 residues. Between the trimmed V and J ends, which lost 1 base and 4 bases, there was a span of 22 bases. Looked up from germline, CDR1 is LGHDT and CDR2 is YNNKEL (reference sequence). This CDR3 reads CASSQAAGNRLGGNEKLFF. The CDR3 coding sequence is TGTGCCAGCAGCCAAGCGGCGGGGAACCGCTTAGGGGGTAATGAAAAACTGTTTTTT.

The chain has TRBV7-2 and TRBJ2-6; 10 nucleotides match TRBD1. After removal of 5 bases from V and 2 bases from J, the junction contained 0 bases not matched to a gene. Germline CDR1 reads SGHTA; CDR2 reads FQGNSA. The CDR3 is made up of 15 amino acids. The CDR3 spells CASSGQGAGANVLTF. CDR3 DNA: TGTGCCAGCAGCGGACAGGGGGCTGGGGCCAACGTCCTGACTTTC. The variable domain in full, with the rest retrieved from reference TRBV7-2 and TRBJ2-6, is GAGVSQSPSNKVTEKGKDVELRCDPISGHTALYWYRQSLGQGLEFLIYFQGNSAPDKSGLPSDRFSAERTGGSVSTLTIQRTQQEDSAVYLCASSGQGAGANVLTFGAGSRLTVL.

The chain has TRBV6-6 and TRBJ1-2; possible D gene TRBD1, 6 bases. CDR1 and CDR2 (germline): MNHNY, SVGAGI (reference sequence). V was cut by 2 bases and J by 2 bases, with 9 bases left in between. The CDR3 consists of 14 residues. Here the CDR3 DNA reads TGTGCCAGCAGTTACCAGGGGATGAACTATGGCTACACCTTC. Amino acid sequence: CASSYQGMNYGYTF.

The table lists this clone with a count of one. This chain links TRBV5-1 with TRBJ2-1, with D possibly matching TRBD2 (5 bases). Germline V gene data show CDR1 as SGHRS and CDR2 as YFSETQ. V was clipped by 5 bases and J by 3 bases, with 12 bases between them. This CDR3 contains 14 residues. The CDR3 here is CASRRGEGYNEQFF. DNA for the CDR3: TGCGCCAGCAGACGGGGTGAAGGCTACAATGAGCAGTTCTTC.

The chain recombines TRBV29-1 with TRBJ2-3, with D perhaps TRBD1 or TRBD2 (5 bases each). There are 12 residues in the CDR3. CDR1 is SQVTM and CDR2 is ANQGSEA in the germline V gene. With 6 bases removed from V and 5 bases from J, the gap between germline ends came to 12 bases. DNA for the CDR3: TGCAGCGTCCTGGTTGGGGGAGATACGCAGTATTTT. Translation gives CSVLVGGDTQYF.

This rearrangement joins TRBV19 to TRBJ1-5; 7 nucleotides match TRBD1. With V trimmed by 5 bases and J by 5 bases, 15 bases remained unmatched. Germline V lookup: CDR1 LNHDA, CDR2 SQIVND (reference sequence). The CDR3 totals 17 residues. CDR3 bases: TGTGCCAGTAGTCCCCTGACAGGGAGAGGAGGATATCAGCCCCAGCATTTT. Translated, it gives CASSPLTGRGGYQPQHF.

This clone was observed a few times. The chain uses TRBV10-2 and TRBJ1-5; D gene ambiguous. Trimming left V 5 bases short and J 4 bases short, with 9 bases between. The CDR3 runs to 13 residues. CDR1 WSHSY and CDR2 SAAADI come from the germline V gene. As DNA, the CDR3 is TGCGCCAGCAGTTCCGGGTATAATCAGCCCCAGCATTTT. This gives the protein CASSSGYNQPQHF.

The genes are TRBV29-1 and TRBJ1-2, with D possibly matching TRBD1 (6 bases). The CDR3 runs to 13 residues. The V gene lost 3 bases and the J gene lost 3 bases, with 11 bases spanning the gap. The germline V gene has CDR1 SQVTM and CDR2 ANQGSEA. CDR3 sequence (DNA): TGCAGCGTTGATGGGGGCGGAGACTATGGCTACACCTTC. It is translated as CSVDGGGDYGYTF.

This chain uses TRBV11-2 with TRBJ1-3; TRBD1 agrees at 8 bases. In germline, CDR1 is SGHAT, CDR2 FQNNGV. V lost 4 bases and J lost 4; bases outside the gene matches: 3. This CDR3 spans 14 amino acids. The CDR3 region is CASSSQGVGNTIYF. DNA for the CDR3: TGTGCCAGCAGCTCACAGGGGGTCGGAAACACCATATATTTT.